Below, 23 T cell receptor beta chains from the same sample are listed, as sequenced in a study of cytomegalovirus exposure and HLA in healthy donors. The PCR had 60 Vbeta and 13 Jbeta primers. Using immunoSEQ multiplex PCR, the repertoire was profiled, and TCRdb retains in-frame clones only, with some absent. The sample lists 150,000 to 200,000 clones, roughly 74% occurring once. Material: PBMCs. These receptors were taken from a man between 18 and 35 years old in good health and CMV-seropositive.

J is TRBJ2-5 and V is TRBV6-1; D is possibly TRBD1 (6 bases). The DNA matches TRBJ2-7 better at its end, which makes the J call doubtful. The CDR3 has 17 amino acids. From germline, CDR1 is MNHNS and CDR2 SASEGT. Here the CDR3 DNA reads TGTGCCAGCAGTGAGATTGTGACAGGTACCTTCTCCTACGAGCAGTACTTC. Encoded protein: CASSEIVTGTFSYEQYF.

The chain is built from TRBV6-1 and TRBJ2-5, with D unresolved. Judging by the DNA end, TRBJ2-7 fits better; the J call may be wrong. The CDR3 loop spans 13 amino acids. The germline CDR1 and CDR2 sequences are MNHNS and SASEGT. CDR3 nucleotides: TGTGCCAGCAGTGAAGGCTCGCCGTACGAGCAGTACTTC. This gives the protein CASSEGSPYEQYF.

The chain links TRBV11-2 to TRBJ1-5; TRBD1 is a possible D gene (6 bases). V dropped 4 bases and J dropped 8 bases, with 12 bases sitting between them. This CDR3 has 13 amino acids. Germline V lookup: CDR1 SGHAT, CDR2 FQNNGV. The CDR3 DNA reads TGTGCCAGCAGCTACAGTACAGGGAAGCCCCAGCATTTT. This encodes CASSYSTGKPQHF.

The sample holds a few counts of this clone. The chain has TRBV11-2 and TRBJ2-7; 10 positions agree with TRBD1. CDR1 SGHAT and CDR2 FQNNGV come from the germline V gene. V shed 5 bases and J 0 bases; nucleotides not matched to a gene: 4. The CDR3 is made up of 15 amino acids. The CDR3 sequence is CASSRDRGPSYEQYF. DNA for the CDR3: TGTGCCAGCAGCCGGGACAGGGGACCCTCCTACGAGCAGTACTTC.

The rearrangement uses TRBV5-1 and TRBJ2-3, with 10 bases that match TRBD2. CDR3 size: 16 residues. In germline, CDR1 is SGHRS, CDR2 YFSETQ. The V and J ends lost 0 bases and 3 bases, in that order; junction bases with no gene match: 4. CDR3 nucleotide sequence: TGCGCCAGCAGCTTGGGTGGACTAGCGGTTACAGATACGCAGTATTTT. Amino acid sequence: CASSLGGLAVTDTQYF.

This clone was detected a few times. This chain joins TRBV9 and TRBJ2-3; D unresolved. The CDR3 loop spans 14 amino acids. Germline V gene data show CDR1 as SGDLS and CDR2 as YYNGEE. The germline V and J ends were trimmed by 2 bases and 4 bases, with 11 bases remaining between them. CDR3 region: CASSVLSEADTQYF. Here the CDR3 DNA reads TGTGCCAGCAGCGTGTTATCAGAGGCAGATACGCAGTATTTT.

The CDR3 loop reads CASSSEIRSRDNEQFF. DNA of the CDR3: TGCGCCAGCAGCTCCGAGATCCGAAGCCGGGACAATGAGCAGTTCTTC. This chain connects TRBV5-1 to TRBJ2-1; D gene unclear. The CDR3 extends over 16 amino acids. CDR1 and CDR2 from the germline V gene are SGHRS and YFSETQ. The germline V and J ends were trimmed by 3 bases and 5 bases, with 18 bases remaining between them.

This rearrangement joins TRBV6-4 to TRBJ1-3, with D hard to call. Germline loops: CDR1 MRHNA, CDR2 SNTAGT. This CDR3 comprises 16 residues. Trimming took off 4 bases at V and 4 bases at J, with 17 bases between the two ends. CDR3 nucleotides: TGTGCCAGCAGTGCTTCAGCGGGCGCCACAGGAAACACCATATATTTT. Protein: CASSASAGATGNTIYF.

This chain joins TRBV5-4 and TRBJ1-1; no definite D call. Germline V lookup: CDR1 SGHNT, CDR2 YYREEE (reference sequence). CDR3 length: 13 amino acids. With 0 bases removed from V and 11 bases from J, the gap between germline ends came to 14 bases. The CDR3: CASSLGTVEEAFF. DNA of the CDR3: TGTGCCAGCAGCTTGGGTACGGTTGAGGAGGCTTTCTTT.

This sequence joins TRBV6-5 and TRBJ1-5, with D hard to call. Trimming stripped 2 bases from V and 5 bases from J, with 7 bases between. Germline lookup yields CDR1 MNHEY and CDR2 SVGAGI. The CDR3 sequence is 13 residues long. This chain's CDR3 is CASSYTRDQPQHF. As DNA, the CDR3 is TGTGCCAGCAGTTACACGCGGGATCAGCCCCAGCATTTT.

The rearrangement uses TRBV25-1 and TRBJ2-1, with D perhaps TRBD1 (6 bases). CDR3 length equals 14 residues. Germline V gene data show CDR1 as MGHDK and CDR2 as SYGVNS. Trimming pared 6 bases from V and 5 bases from J, leaving 14 bases between. CDR3 region: CASSRDIRNNEQFF. The CDR3 coding sequence is TGTGCCAGCAGCCGGGACATACGAAACAATGAGCAGTTCTTC.

CDR3 sequence reads: CASSKGGPGTGSNEQFF. DNA for the CDR3: TGTGCCAGTAGTAAGGGGGGGCCCGGGACAGGGTCCAATGAGCAGTTCTTC. The chain combines TRBV19 with TRBJ2-1, with TRBD1 matching over 9 bases. V lost 4 bases and J lost 6; bases outside the gene matches: 13. Germline V lookup: CDR1 LNHDA, CDR2 SQIVND (reference sequence). The length of the CDR3 is 17 residues. The variable domain in full, with the rest retrieved from reference TRBV19 and TRBJ2-1, is DGGITQSPKYLFRKEGQNVTLSCEQNLNHDAMYWYRQDPGQGLRLIYYSQIVNDFQKGDIAEGYSVSREKKESFPLTVTSAQKNPTAFYLCASSKGGPGTGSNEQFFGPGTRLTVL.

The chain is built from TRBV4-1 and TRBJ2-2; 15 nucleotides match TRBD2. CDR3 length: 17 residues. With 7 bases clipped from V and 5 bases from J, the junction kept 8 bases outside the gene matches. Germline V gene data show CDR1 as MGHRA and CDR2 as YSYEKL. CDR3 in amino acids: CASTPWGLAGGTGELFF. The CDR3 bases are TGCGCCAGCACCCCCTGGGGACTAGCGGGAGGAACCGGGGAGCTGTTTTTT.

This chain uses TRBV19 with TRBJ2-3; maybe TRBD1 (5 bases). Germline loops: CDR1 LNHDA, CDR2 SQIVND (reference sequence). Trimming took 4 bases from V and 1 from J, leaving 15 bases between them. The CDR3 length is 16 residues. The CDR3 bases are TGTGCCAGTAGTAGTCTTAGGGGTGACCGCACAGATACGCAGTATTTT. Protein: CASSSLRGDRTDTQYF.

This chain joins TRBV6-1 and TRBJ2-1, with 9 bases identical to TRBD1. With 7 bases clipped from V and 7 bases from J, the junction kept 11 bases outside the gene matches. Germline V gene sequence: CDR1 MNHNS, CDR2 SASEGT. This CDR3 has 15 residues. The CDR3, as DNA: TGTGCCAGCACCTCGTTTGGGACAGGGTATAATGAGCAGTTCTTC. Translation gives CASTSFGTGYNEQFF.

The J gene is TRBJ1-5, the V gene TRBV9; a possible D gene is TRBD1 (6 bases). V was cut by 0 bases and J by 4 bases, with 14 bases left in between. In germline, CDR1 is SGDLS, CDR2 YYNGEE. This CDR3 comprises 16 residues. CDR3 nucleotides: TGTGCCAGCAGCGTAGGACTGGACAGCCGAAATCAGCCCCAGCATTTT. Amino acid sequence: CASSVGLDSRNQPQHF.

The chain is built from TRBV2 and TRBJ2-4; 9 bases agree with TRBD2. Germline V lookup: CDR1 SNHLY, CDR2 FYNNEI. V shed 6 bases, J shed 14 bases, and the junction held 5 bases outside the gene matches. This CDR3 comprises 11 residues. The CDR3 here is CASSIAGEEYF. The CDR3 nucleotides read TGTGCCAGCAGCATAGCGGGAGAGGAGTACTTC.

This clone was detected a few times. The chain combines TRBV4-1 with TRBJ1-4, with a tentative D call TRBD1 (6 bases). With 1 base removed from V and 6 bases from J, the gap between germline ends came to 12 bases. The length of the CDR3 is 15 residues. CDR1 and CDR2 (germline): MGHRA, YSYEKL. The CDR3 spells CASSQGTAEDEKLFF. CDR3 in DNA: TGCGCCAGCAGCCAAGGGACAGCTGAAGATGAAAAACTGTTTTTT.

The table lists this clone with a few counts. The V and J genes are TRBV9 and TRBJ2-2; 7 positions agree with TRBD1. In germline, CDR1 is SGDLS, CDR2 YYNGEE. The length of the CDR3 is 15 residues. J lost 5 bases, V lost 4 bases, and 8 bases had no gene match. CDR3 sequence (DNA): TGTGCCAGCAGCCGTGACAGGGTTGGGACCGGGGAGCTGTTTTTT. It translates to CASSRDRVGTGELFF. The full variable domain, completed using reference TRBV9 and TRBJ2-2, is DSGVTQTPKHLITATGQRVTLRCSPRSGDLSVYWYQQSLDQGLQFLIQYYNGEERAKGNILERFSAQQFPDLHSELNLSSLELGDSALYFCASSRDRVGTGELFFGEGSRLTVL.

V is TRBV5-1 and J is TRBJ2-2, with 9 bases matching TRBD2. Germline CDR1 reads SGHRS; CDR2 reads YFSETQ. J gave up 5 bases and V 1 base, and 9 bases lay outside the gene matches. The CDR3 loop spans 17 amino acids. The CDR3 DNA sequence: TGCGCCAGCAGCTTGTTTAGCGGGAGTACGGAAACCGGGGAGCTGTTTTTT. It translates to CASSLFSGSTETGELFF.

The chain links TRBV27 to TRBJ1-1; D gene uncertain. The CDR3 loop spans 13 amino acids. The V and J ends lost 2 bases and 8 bases respectively, with 12 bases between them. CDR1 MNHEY and CDR2 SMNVEV come from the germline V gene (reference sequence). Written as DNA, the CDR3 is TGTGCCAGCAGTTTAAACGTTATAGAAGAAGCTTTCTTT. Its translation: CASSLNVIEEAFF.

The chain links TRBV5-1 to TRBJ1-5; 8 bases are a match to TRBD1. The V and J ends lost 3 bases and 4 bases, in that order; junction bases with no gene match: 3. This CDR3 has 14 residues. Germline V gene lookup returns CDR1 SGHRS and CDR2 YFSETQ. The CDR3 nucleotides read TGCGCCAGCAGCTCTGGACAGGGAAATCAGCCCCAGCATTTT. Its protein product is CASSSGQGNQPQHF.

This chain links TRBV7-8 with TRBJ1-4; D not certain. Trimming pared 5 bases from V and 7 bases from J, leaving 17 bases between. Germline V gives CDR1 SGHVS, CDR2 FQNEAQ. The CDR3 length is 15 residues. The CDR3 DNA is TGTGCCAGCAGCCCCCTTCGAGGCCCCGGTGAAAAACTGTTTTTT. This gives the protein CASSPLRGPGEKLFF. The whole variable domain, filled in from reference TRBV7-8 and TRBJ1-4, reads GAGVSQSPRYKVAKRGQDVALRCDPISGHVSLFWYQQALGQGPEFLTYFQNEAQLDKSGLPSDRFFAERPEGSVSTLKIQRTQQEDSAVYLCASSPLRGPGEKLFFGSGTQLSVL.